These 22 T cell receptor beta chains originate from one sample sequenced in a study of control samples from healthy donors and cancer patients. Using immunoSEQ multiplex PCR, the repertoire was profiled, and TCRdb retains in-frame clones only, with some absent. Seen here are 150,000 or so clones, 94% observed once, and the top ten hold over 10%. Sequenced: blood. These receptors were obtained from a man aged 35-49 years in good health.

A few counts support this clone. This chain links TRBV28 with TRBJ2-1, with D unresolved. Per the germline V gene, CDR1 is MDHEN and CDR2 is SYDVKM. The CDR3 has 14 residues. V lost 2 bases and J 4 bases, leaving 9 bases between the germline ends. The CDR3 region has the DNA TGTGCCAGCAGTTTACAGGACCCTTACAATGAGCAGTTCTTC. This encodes CASSLQDPYNEQFF.

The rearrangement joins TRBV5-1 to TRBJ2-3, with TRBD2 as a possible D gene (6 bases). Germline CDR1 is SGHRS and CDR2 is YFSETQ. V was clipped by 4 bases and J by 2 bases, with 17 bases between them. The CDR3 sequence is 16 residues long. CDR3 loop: CASSGGSITPTDTQYF. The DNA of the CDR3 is TGCGCCAGCAGCGGGGGGTCAATCACACCCACAGATACGCAGTATTTT.

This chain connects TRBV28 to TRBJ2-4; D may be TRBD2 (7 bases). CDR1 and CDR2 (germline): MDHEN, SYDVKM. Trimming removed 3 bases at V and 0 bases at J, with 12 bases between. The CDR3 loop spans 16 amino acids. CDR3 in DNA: TGTGCCAGCAGTTTTCCCCGGGGGGCAGCCAAAAACATTCAGTACTTC. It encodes CASSFPRGAAKNIQYF.

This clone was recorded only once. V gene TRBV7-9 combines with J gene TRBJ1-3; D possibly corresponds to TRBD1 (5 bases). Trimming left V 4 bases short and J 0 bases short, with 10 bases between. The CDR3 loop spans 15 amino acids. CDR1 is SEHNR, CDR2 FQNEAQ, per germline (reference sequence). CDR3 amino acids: CASSSDTISGNTIYF. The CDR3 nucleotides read TGTGCCAGCAGCTCGGACACCATCTCTGGAAACACCATATATTTT.

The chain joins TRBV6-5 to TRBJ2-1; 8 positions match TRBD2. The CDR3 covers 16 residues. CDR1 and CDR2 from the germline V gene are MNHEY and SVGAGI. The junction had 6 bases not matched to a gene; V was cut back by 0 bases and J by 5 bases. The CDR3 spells CASSYSERESNNEQFF. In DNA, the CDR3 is TGTGCCAGCAGTTACTCGGAGCGGGAGAGTAACAATGAGCAGTTCTTC.

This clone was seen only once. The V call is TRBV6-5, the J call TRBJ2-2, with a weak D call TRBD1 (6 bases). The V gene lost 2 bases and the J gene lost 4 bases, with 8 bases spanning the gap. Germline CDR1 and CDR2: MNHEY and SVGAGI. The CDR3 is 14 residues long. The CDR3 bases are TGTGCCAGCAGTTACAGGGGGTCCACCGGGGAGCTGTTTTTT. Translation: CASSYRGSTGELFF.

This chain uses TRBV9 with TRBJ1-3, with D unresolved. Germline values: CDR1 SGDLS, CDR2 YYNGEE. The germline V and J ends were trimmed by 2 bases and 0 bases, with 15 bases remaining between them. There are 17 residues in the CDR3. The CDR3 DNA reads TGTGCCAGCAGCGTTAGTTACCCCCGGGGCTCTGGAAACACCATATATTTT. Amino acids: CASSVSYPRGSGNTIYF. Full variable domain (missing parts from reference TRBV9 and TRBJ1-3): DSGVTQTPKHLITATGQRVTLRCSPRSGDLSVYWYQQSLDQGLQFLIQYYNGEERAKGNILERFSAQQFPDLHSELNLSSLELGDSALYFCASSVSYPRGSGNTIYFGEGSWLTVV.

The CDR3 DNA reads as TGTGCCAGCAGCCAAGAAGTAAGGGGGACAGGAAACACCATATATTTT. Translating it yields CASSQEVRGTGNTIYF. J is TRBJ1-3 and V is TRBV4-2; the D gene is possibly TRBD1 (6 bases). Trimming took 0 bases from V and 4 from J, leaving 13 bases between them. The CDR3 length is 16 residues. The germline gives CDR1 LGHNA, CDR2 YNFKEQ.

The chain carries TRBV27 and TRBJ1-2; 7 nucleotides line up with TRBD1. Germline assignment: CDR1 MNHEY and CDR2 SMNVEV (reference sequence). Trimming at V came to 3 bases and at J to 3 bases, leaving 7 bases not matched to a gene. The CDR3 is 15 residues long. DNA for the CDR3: TGTGCCAGCAGTTTTCAAAACAGGGGAGACTATGGCTACACCTTC. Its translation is CASSFQNRGDYGYTF.

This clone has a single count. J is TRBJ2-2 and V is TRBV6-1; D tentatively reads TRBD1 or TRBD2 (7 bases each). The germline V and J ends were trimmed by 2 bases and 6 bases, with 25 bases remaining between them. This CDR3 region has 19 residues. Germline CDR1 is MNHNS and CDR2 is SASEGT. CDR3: CASSESGALRQGGSGELFF. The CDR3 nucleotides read TGTGCCAGCAGTGAATCAGGTGCACTCAGGCAGGGGGGGTCCGGGGAGCTGTTTTTT.

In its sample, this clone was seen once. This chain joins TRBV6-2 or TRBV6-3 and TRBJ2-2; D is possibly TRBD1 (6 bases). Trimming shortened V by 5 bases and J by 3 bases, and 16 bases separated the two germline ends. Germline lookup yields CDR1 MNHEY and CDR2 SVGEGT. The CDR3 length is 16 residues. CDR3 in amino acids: CASSTRGFMDTGELFF. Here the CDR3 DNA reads TGTGCCAGCAGTACTAGGGGGTTCATGGACACCGGGGAGCTGTTTTTT.

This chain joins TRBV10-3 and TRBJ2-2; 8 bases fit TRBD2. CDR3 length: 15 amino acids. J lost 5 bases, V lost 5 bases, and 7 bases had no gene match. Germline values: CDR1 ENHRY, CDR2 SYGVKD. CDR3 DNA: TGTGCCATCAGTCCCGGGGGGGCGAGGACCGGGGAGCTGTTTTTT. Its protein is CAISPGGARTGELFF.

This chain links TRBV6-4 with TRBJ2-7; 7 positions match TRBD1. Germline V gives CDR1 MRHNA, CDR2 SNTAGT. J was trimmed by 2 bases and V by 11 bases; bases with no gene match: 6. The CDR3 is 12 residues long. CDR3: CALLTGTYEQYF. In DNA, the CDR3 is TGTGCCTTACTGACAGGGACCTACGAGCAGTACTTC.

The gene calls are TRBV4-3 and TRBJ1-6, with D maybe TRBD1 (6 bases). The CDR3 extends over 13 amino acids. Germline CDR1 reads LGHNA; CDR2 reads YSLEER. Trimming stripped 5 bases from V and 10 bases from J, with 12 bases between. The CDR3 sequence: CASSERQASPLHF. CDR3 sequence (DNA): TGCGCCAGCAGCGAAAGACAGGCCTCACCCCTCCACTTT.

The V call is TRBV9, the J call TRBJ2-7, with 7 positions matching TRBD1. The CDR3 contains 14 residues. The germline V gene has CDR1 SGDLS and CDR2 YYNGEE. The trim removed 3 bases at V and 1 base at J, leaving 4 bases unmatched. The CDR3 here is CASSARDRSYEQYF. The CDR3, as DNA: TGTGCCAGCAGCGCCCGGGACAGATCCTACGAGCAGTACTTC.

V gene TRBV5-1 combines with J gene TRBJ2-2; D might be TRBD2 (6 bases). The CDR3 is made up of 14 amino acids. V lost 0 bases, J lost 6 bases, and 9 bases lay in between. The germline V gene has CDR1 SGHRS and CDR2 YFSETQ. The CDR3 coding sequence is TGCGCCAGCAGCTTGGCCGGGGGTGCCGGGGAGCTGTTTTTT. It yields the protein CASSLAGGAGELFF.

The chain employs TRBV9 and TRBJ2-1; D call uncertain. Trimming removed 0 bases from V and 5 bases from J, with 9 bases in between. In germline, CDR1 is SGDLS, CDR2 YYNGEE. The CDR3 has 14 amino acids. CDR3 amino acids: CASSVDGSHNEQFF. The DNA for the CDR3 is TGTGCCAGCAGCGTAGATGGTAGCCACAATGAGCAGTTCTTC.

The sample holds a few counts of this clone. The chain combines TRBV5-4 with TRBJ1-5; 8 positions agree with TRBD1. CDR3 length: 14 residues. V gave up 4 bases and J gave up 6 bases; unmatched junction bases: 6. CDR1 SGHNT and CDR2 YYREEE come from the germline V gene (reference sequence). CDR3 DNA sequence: TGTGCCAGCAGCACAGACAGGGGCGGTCAGCCCCAGCATTTT. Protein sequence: CASSTDRGGQPQHF.

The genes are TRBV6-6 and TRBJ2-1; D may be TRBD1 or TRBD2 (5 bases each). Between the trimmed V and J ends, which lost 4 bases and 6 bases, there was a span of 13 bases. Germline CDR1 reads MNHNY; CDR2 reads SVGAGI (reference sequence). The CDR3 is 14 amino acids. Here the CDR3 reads CASSFPQGRNEQFF. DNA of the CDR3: TGTGCCAGCAGTTTCCCCCAGGGACGCAATGAGCAGTTCTTC.

The CDR3 nucleotides read TGTGCCATCAGTGCCAGAGACGGAAACACCATATATTTT. Protein: CAISARDGNTIYF. The chain combines TRBV10-3 with TRBJ1-3; the D is unclear. This CDR3 comprises 13 residues. From germline, CDR1 is ENHRY and CDR2 SYGVKD. V lost 4 bases and J 4 bases, leaving 8 bases between the germline ends.

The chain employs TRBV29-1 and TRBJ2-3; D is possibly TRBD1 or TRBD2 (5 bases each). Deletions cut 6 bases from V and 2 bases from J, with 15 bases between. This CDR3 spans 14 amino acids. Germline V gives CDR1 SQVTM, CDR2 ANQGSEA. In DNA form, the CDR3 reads TGCAGCGTGAGGGGAAGCGCAACCACAGATACGCAGTATTTT. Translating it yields CSVRGSATTDTQYF.

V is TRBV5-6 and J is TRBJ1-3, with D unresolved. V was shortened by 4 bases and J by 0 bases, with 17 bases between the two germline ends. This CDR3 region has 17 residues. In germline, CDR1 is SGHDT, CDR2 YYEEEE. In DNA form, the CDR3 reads TGTGCCAGCAGCCCCAAATCGGTATGGAGCTCTGGAAACACCATATATTTT. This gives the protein CASSPKSVWSSGNTIYF.